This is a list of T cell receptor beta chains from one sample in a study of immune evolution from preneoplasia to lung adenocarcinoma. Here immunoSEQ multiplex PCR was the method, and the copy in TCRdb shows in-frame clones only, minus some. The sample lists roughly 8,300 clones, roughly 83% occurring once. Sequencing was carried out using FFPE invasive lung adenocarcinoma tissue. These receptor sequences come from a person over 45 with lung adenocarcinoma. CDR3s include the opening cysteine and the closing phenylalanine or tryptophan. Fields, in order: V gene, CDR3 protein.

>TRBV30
CAWARRFTEAFF
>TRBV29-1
CSVEDGTDYEQYF
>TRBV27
CASTLRQGFNEQFF
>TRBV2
CASRLQGNTEAFF
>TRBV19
CASSDSGLAISEQYF
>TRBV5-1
CASSLVERERETQYF
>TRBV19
CASSSLGRDTSYEQYF
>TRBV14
CASSESRQGNTEAFF
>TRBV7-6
CASSPGGTQYF
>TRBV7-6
CASAPGAGNYEQYF
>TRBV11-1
CASSLVTGGPHEQYF
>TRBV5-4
CASSKEGPYGYTF
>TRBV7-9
CASSLAQGGESYGYTF
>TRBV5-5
CASSLAGMGQFF
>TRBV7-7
CASSRGSSGELFF
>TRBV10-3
CASNRDPNQPQHF
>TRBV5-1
CASSLASSDEKLFF
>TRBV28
CASRKTQNYGYTF
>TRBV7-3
CASSFERYNEQFF
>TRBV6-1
CASSLYRDEQFF
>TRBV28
CASKVAGARSDTQYF
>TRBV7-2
CASSLVGRGPWAGELFF
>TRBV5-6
CASSLEWGTGNTGELFF
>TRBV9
CASSVARTSDTQYF
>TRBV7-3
CASSLAGGRRHNEQFF
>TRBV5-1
CASSLARGLPPFF
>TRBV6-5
CASRGLAGGYEQYF
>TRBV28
CASSSQDRADTIYF
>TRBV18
CASSPSSVSGNTIYF
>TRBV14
CASSQGGRGHEQYF
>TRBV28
CASRSSGTYNEQFF
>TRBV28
CASSFGGRSYEQYF
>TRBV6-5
CASRTGQLNEKLFF
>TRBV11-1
CASSSQTETLSYNEQFF
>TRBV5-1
CASSLWGLEGEQFF
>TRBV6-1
CASSEAFFSEEQYF
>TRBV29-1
CSVAPHARVGETQYF